A single sample is the source of the 21 T cell receptor beta chains below, sequenced in a study of CD8+ T cells in alopecia areata. cDNA prepared by RNA extraction and subsequent reverse transcription served as the template for sequencing. Repertoires were generated with immunoSEQ multiplex PCR, while TCRdb's copy carries only in-frame clones and drops some. Among 200,000 to 250,000 clones listed, 57% were seen once. The material sequenced was CD4+ T cells sorted from blood, taken at week 0. The receptors shown here come from a human donor with alopecia areata.

This clone was seen only a few times. The chain has TRBV7-9 and TRBJ1-2, with TRBD1 matching over 7 bases. Trimming removed 5 bases from V and 10 bases from J; junction bases left unmatched: 16. This CDR3 comprises 15 residues. Germline V gives CDR1 SEHNR, CDR2 FQNEAQ (reference sequence). CDR3 protein: CASSPLGAGGDSYTF. CDR3 bases: TGTGCCAGCAGCCCCCTTGGGGCAGGGGGGGATTCCTACACCTTC.

The chain joins TRBV5-6 to TRBJ1-1, with D unresolved. This CDR3 is 13 amino acids long. CDR1 SGHDT and CDR2 YYEEEE come from the germline V gene. Between the trimmed V and J ends, which lost 4 bases and 0 bases, there was a span of 7 bases. The CDR3 loop is CASSGYMNTEAFF. The DNA for the CDR3 is TGTGCCAGCAGCGGATACATGAACACTGAAGCTTTCTTT.

Only a few counts were recorded for this clone. The chain carries TRBV6-5 and TRBJ2-1; D gene ambiguous. Trimming took 2 bases from V and 9 from J, leaving 11 bases between them. CDR3 length: 13 residues. Germline V CDR1 and CDR2: MNHEY, SVGAGI. Written as DNA, the CDR3 is TGTGCCAGCAGTTACGGACGAGCGACTGAGCAGTTCTTC. Translating it yields CASSYGRATEQFF.

Only a few counts were recorded for this clone. The rearrangement joins TRBV7-2 to TRBJ1-3; D ambiguous. Germline V gene lookup returns CDR1 SGHTA and CDR2 FQGNSA. V was clipped by 7 bases and J by 0 bases, with 10 bases between them. The CDR3 contains 14 residues. The chain's CDR3 is CASTRLLSGNTIYF. The CDR3 DNA is TGTGCCAGCACCAGACTTCTCTCTGGAAACACCATATATTTT.

V and J are TRBV9 and TRBJ1-1; D perhaps matches TRBD1 (6 bases). V dropped 4 bases and J dropped 4 bases, with 26 bases sitting between them. The CDR3 covers 18 residues. Germline V gene lookup returns CDR1 SGDLS and CDR2 YYNGEE. CDR3 sequence (DNA): TGTGCCAGCAGCCCCCGAATGGAGGGAGGGGGACGGGTCACTGAAGCTTTCTTT. It translates to CASSPRMEGGGRVTEAFF.

This clone was recorded once. The chain has TRBV4-1 and TRBJ1-5; no definite D call. Germline V CDR1 and CDR2: MGHRA, YSYEKL. This CDR3 has 15 residues. Trimming shortened V by 0 bases and J by 4 bases, and 10 bases separated the two germline ends. CDR3 nucleotide sequence: TGCGCCAGCAGCCAAGATCGCGCGGCTAATCAGCCCCAGCATTTT. Encoded protein: CASSQDRAANQPQHF.

The chain carries TRBV9 and TRBJ1-2; D gene uncertain. The CDR3 length is 11 residues. Germline V gives CDR1 SGDLS, CDR2 YYNGEE. The V gene lost 7 bases and the J gene lost 3 bases, with 7 bases spanning the gap. The chain's CDR3 is CASGSDYGYTF. The CDR3, as DNA: TGTGCCAGCGGGAGCGACTATGGCTACACCTTC.

J is TRBJ2-5 and V is TRBV21-1; TRBD2, the table's D call, was not compared with the DNA. TRBV21-1 is reported as a pseudogene. The CDR3 consists of 14 residues. In DNA form, the CDR3 reads TGTGCCAGCAGCACGAACGGGGGACAAGAGACCCAGTACTTC. It translates to CASSTNGGQETQYF.

The V call is TRBV7-9, the J call TRBJ1-2; D is undetermined. CDR1 SEHNR and CDR2 FQNEAQ come from the germline V gene (reference sequence). The CDR3 has 12 amino acids. Trimming stripped 0 bases from V and 6 bases from J, with 5 bases between. The CDR3 sequence: CASSLAPDGYTF. The CDR3 DNA is TGTGCCAGCAGCTTAGCCCCGGATGGCTACACCTTC.

The J gene is TRBJ2-5, the V gene TRBV5-1, with 8 nucleotides matching TRBD1. After removal of 3 bases from V and 1 base from J, the junction contained 5 bases not matched to a gene. Germline values: CDR1 SGHRS, CDR2 YFSETQ. CDR3 size: 15 residues. The CDR3 protein is CASSYGGTGQETQYF. DNA of the CDR3: TGCGCCAGCAGCTACGGAGGGACAGGCCAAGAGACCCAGTACTTC.

The V gene is TRBV19, the J gene TRBJ2-1; 7 bases are a match to TRBD2. V was pared by 3 bases and J by 4 bases, with 9 bases of the junction left unmatched. Germline loops: CDR1 LNHDA, CDR2 SQIVND (reference sequence). This CDR3 comprises 16 residues. Written as DNA, the CDR3 is TGTGCCAGTAGTATCTCGTCTAGCGGTTTTTACAATGAGCAGTTCTTC. This encodes CASSISSSGFYNEQFF.

This chain joins TRBV5-1 and TRBJ1-4, with D possibly matching TRBD1 (5 bases). Trimming removed 4 bases from V and 5 bases from J, with 9 bases in between. Germline CDR1 reads SGHRS; CDR2 reads YFSETQ. The CDR3 totals 13 residues. As DNA, the CDR3 is TGCGCCAGCAGCACGTGGACAAATGAAAAACTGTTTTTT. Its protein product is CASSTWTNEKLFF.

The chain links TRBV28 to TRBJ1-5; D is ambiguous. Germline loops: CDR1 MDHEN, CDR2 SYDVKM. This CDR3 is 13 amino acids long. With 3 bases removed from V and 3 bases from J, the gap between germline ends came to 6 bases. The CDR3 bases are TGTGCCAGCAGTTTGGCAGACAATCAGCCCCAGCATTTT. It encodes CASSLADNQPQHF. The full variable domain, in which reference TRBV28 and TRBJ1-5 provide the parts outside the CDR3, is DVKVTQSSRYLVKRTGEKVFLECVQDMDHENMFWYRQDPGLGLRLIYFSYDVKMKEKGDIPEGYSVSREKKERFSLILESASTNQTSMYLCASSLADNQPQHFGDGTRLSIL.

V and J are TRBV30 and TRBJ1-2; D ambiguous. This CDR3 has 12 amino acids. The germline V gene encodes CDR1 GTSNPN and CDR2 SVGIG (reference sequence). Trimming pared 3 bases from V and 2 bases from J, leaving 7 bases between. In nucleotides, the CDR3 is TGTGCCTGGAGGGGGAGGAACTATGGCTACACCTTC. Amino acid sequence: CAWRGRNYGYTF.

The rearrangement links TRBV30 to TRBJ1-1, with 7 bases identical to TRBD1. CDR3 length equals 12 residues. Germline trimming cut 3 bases from V and 5 bases from J; bases unmatched to any gene: 3. From germline, CDR1 is GTSNPN and CDR2 SVGIG (reference sequence). CDR3: CAWSQDRTEAFF. CDR3 sequence (DNA): TGTGCCTGGAGCCAGGACAGGACTGAAGCTTTCTTT.

The V call is TRBV6-5, the J call TRBJ1-2, with D possibly matching TRBD1 (5 bases). The CDR3 has 15 residues. Germline V CDR1 and CDR2: MNHEY, SVGAGI. The V end lost 0 bases, the J end lost 8 bases, and 16 bases lay between the germline ends. The CDR3 spells CASSYSPGIIMGYTF. CDR3 coding DNA: TGTGCCAGCAGTTACTCCCCAGGGATTATCATGGGCTACACCTTC.

This chain links TRBV2 with TRBJ1-2; D is unclear. The CDR3 contains 13 residues. The V gene's germline CDR1 is SNHLY and CDR2 FYNNEI. With 3 bases removed from V and 4 bases from J, the gap between germline ends came to 9 bases. CDR3 nucleotides: TGTGCCAGCAGTGAGCAGAACCTCTATGGCTACACCTTC. It encodes CASSEQNLYGYTF. Looking up the rest from reference TRBV2 and TRBJ1-2 gives the full variable domain: EPEVTQTPSHQVTQMGQEVILRCVPISNHLYFYWYRQILGQKVEFLVSFYNNEISEKSEIFDDQFSVERPDGSNFTLKIRSTKLEDSAMYFCASSEQNLYGYTFGSGTRLTVV.

This clone has just a few counts. The V call is TRBV5-1, the J call TRBJ1-1; D remains unclear. Germline CDR1 reads SGHRS; CDR2 reads YFSETQ. CDR3 length: 14 residues. Between the trimmed V and J ends, which lost 3 bases and 5 bases, there was a span of 14 bases. The CDR3 sequence is CASSSEIIGTEAFF. For the CDR3, the DNA is TGCGCCAGCAGCTCCGAGATTATCGGTACTGAAGCTTTCTTT.

The chain couples TRBV30 to TRBJ2-3; D may be TRBD2 (5 bases). CDR1 and CDR2 (germline): GTSNPN, SVGIG (reference sequence). Trimming stripped 2 bases from V and 2 bases from J, with 20 bases between. CDR3 length equals 17 residues. CDR3 DNA sequence: TGTGCCTGGAGTAACGAGTACGGGGTCACCAACACAGATACGCAGTATTTT. This gives the protein CAWSNEYGVTNTDTQYF.

This chain connects TRBV5-1 to TRBJ2-2; D gene uncertain. V dropped 2 bases and J dropped 2 bases, with 4 bases sitting between them. This CDR3 spans 13 amino acids. The germline gives CDR1 SGHRS, CDR2 YFSETQ. The CDR3 protein is CASSFVNTGELFF. The CDR3 DNA follows: TGCGCCAGCAGCTTCGTAAACACCGGGGAGCTGTTTTTT.

The chain carries TRBV2 and TRBJ1-2; TRBD1 aligns across 9 bases. There are 15 residues in the CDR3. V dropped 1 base and J dropped 7; count of bases not matched to a gene: 7. Germline assignment: CDR1 SNHLY and CDR2 FYNNEI. For the CDR3, the DNA is TGTGCCAGCAGTGAAGGGTTACAGGGGGCGCTTGGCTACACCTTC. Translation: CASSEGLQGALGYTF.